A selection of T cell receptor beta chains follows, all from one sample in a study of neurological immune-mediated disorders. Via MiXCR, TCRdb re-called the 5' RACE reads, giving one row per CDR3 protein. The sample holds roughly 14,000 distinct CDR3 sequences, under 8% seen once. The sequencing input was CD8+ T cells from blood. The source is a woman aged 40 to 50 in good health. CDR3s include the opening cysteine and the closing phenylalanine or tryptophan. Each record gives: J gene, clone size, V gene, D gene, CDR3 protein, CDR3 DNA. A D gene is named only where the DNA matches it firmly. Size values are once, few and many counts, or a class for expanded clones, and some rows have none.

TRBJ2-2	many	TRBV4-2	NA	CASSPRVGESNTGELFF	TGTGCCAGCAGCCCTCGCGTCGGGGAATCGAACACCGGGGAGCTGTTTTTT
TRBJ2-3	medium-sized	TRBV3-1	NA	CASERVDGTQYF	TGTGCCAGCGAGCGGGTCGACGGTACGCAGTATTTT
TRBJ2-1	many	TRBV3-1	NA	CASSQDLDSYNEQFF	TGTGCCAGCAGCCAAGATTTAGATAGCTACAATGAGCAGTTCTTC
TRBJ2-5	many	TRBV6-5	TRBD1	CASSYPGQDQETQYF	TGTGCCAGCAGTTACCCCGGACAGGACCAAGAGACCCAGTACTTC
TRBJ1-1	many	TRBV5-1	TRBD1	CASSHTGQGNTEAFF	TGCGCCAGCAGCCATACAGGACAGGGTAACACTGAAGCTTTCTTT
TRBJ2-5	many	TRBV11-2	NA	CASSQGLQETQYF	TGTGCCAGCAGCCAGGGACTTCAAGAGACCCAGTACTTC
TRBJ2-7	many	TRBV7-2	NA	CASSLVPAGQYEQYF	TGTGCCAGCAGCTTAGTCCCGGCAGGGCAATACGAGCAGTACTTC
TRBJ2-1	many	TRBV19	TRBD2	CASSIRTSGVYNEQFF	TGTGCCAGTAGTATACGGACTAGCGGGGTGTACAATGAGCAGTTCTTC
TRBJ2-1	many	TRBV2	TRBD2	CASSDPRLAGYNEQFF	TGTGCCAGCAGTGACCCAAGACTAGCGGGGTACAATGAGCAGTTCTTC
TRBJ1-3	many	TRBV3-1	TRBD1	CASSQSGQLYSGNTIYF	TGTGCCAGCAGCCAGTCGGGACAGTTATACTCTGGAAACACCATATATTTT
TRBJ2-3	NA	TRBV10-3	NA	CAISESNRGNGDKQYF	TGTGCCATCAGTGAGTCGAATAGGGGGAACGGTGATAAGCAGTATTTT
TRBJ2-7	many	TRBV7-9	NA	CASSLTTGISSYEQYF	TGTGCCAGCAGCTTAACCACAGGGATTAGCTCCTACGAGCAGTACTTC
TRBJ2-3	many	TRBV2	NA	CASISRSTVIADTQYF	TGTGCCAGCATATCTCGTAGTACTGTTATCGCAGATACGCAGTATTTT
TRBJ1-1	many	TRBV7-9	NA	CASSLVSRNTEAFF	TGTGCCAGCAGCTTAGTCTCGAGGAACACTGAAGCTTTCTTT
TRBJ2-2	many	TRBV6-5	NA	CASSYSGDTGELFF	TGTGCCAGCAGTTACTCTGGGGACACCGGGGAGCTGTTTTTT
TRBJ2-7	many	TRBV6-5	NA	CASSSLDRSYYEQYF	TGTGCCAGCAGTTCGCTAGACAGATCTTACTACGAGCAGTACTTC
TRBJ2-7	many	TRBV12-3/TRBV12-4	NA	CASSFGHEQYF	TGTGCCAGCAGTTTCGGCCACGAGCAGTACTTC
TRBJ2-7	many	TRBV28	TRBD2	CASTREGFGQYF	TGTGCCAGCACACGGGAGGGGTTCGGGCAGTACTTC
TRBJ2-5	many	TRBV19	NA	CASSIAVGGQETQYF	TGTGCCAGTAGTATAGCGGTAGGGGGTCAAGAGACCCAGTACTTC
TRBJ2-3	NA	TRBV27	TRBD2	CASSLSQTSAYNEQYF	TGTGCCAGCAGTTTATCGCAGACTAGCGCCTACAATGAGCAGTATTTT
TRBJ1-1	many	TRBV29-1	TRBD1	CSVWGQGGTEAFF	TGCAGCGTTTGGGGACAGGGCGGCACTGAAGCTTTCTTT
TRBJ1-1	many	TRBV4-1	NA	CASSQGGHMNTEAFF	TGCGCCAGCAGCCAGGGAGGGCACATGAACACTGAAGCTTTCTTT
TRBJ1-1	many	TRBV9	NA	CASSEEGNTEAFF	TGTGCCAGCAGCGAGGAGGGGAACACTGAAGCTTTCTTT
TRBJ2-2	many	TRBV27	TRBD2	CASSLSMGGGAGRTGELFF	TGTGCCAGCAGTTTAAGTATGGGCGGGGGGGCCGGTCGGACCGGGGAGCTGTTTTTT
TRBJ2-7	many	TRBV7-2	NA	CASSSGDLEQYF	TGTGCCAGCAGCTCGGGGGACCTTGAGCAGTACTTC
TRBJ2-6	many	TRBV12-3/TRBV12-4	TRBD1	CASSFAGGVNSGANVLTF	TGTGCCAGCAGTTTTGCAGGGGGCGTAAACTCTGGGGCCAACGTCCTGACTTTC
TRBJ2-2	many	TRBV10-3	TRBD2	CAISAPGLPTGELFF	TGTGCCATCAGTGCGCCGGGACTACCCACCGGGGAGCTGTTTTTT
TRBJ2-1	many	TRBV5-1	TRBD2	CASSDRLAGGPDAFF	TGCGCCAGCAGCGACCGACTAGCGGGGGGGCCGGATGCGTTCTTC
TRBJ2-1	many	TRBV4-2	NA	CASSQEQGPNNEQFF	TGTGCCAGCAGCCAAGAACAGGGCCCAAATAATGAGCAGTTCTTC
TRBJ1-4	many	TRBV4-1	NA	CASSPRYELFEKLFF	TGCGCCAGCAGCCCCCGGTATGAGTTGTTTGAAAAACTGTTTTTT
TRBJ2-3	many	TRBV11-2	NA	CASSLEPRGPTDTQYF	TGTGCCAGCAGCTTAGAGCCGCGGGGGCCCACAGATACGCAGTATTTT
TRBJ1-1	many	TRBV7-2	NA	CASSSYPAATEAFF	TGTGCCAGCAGCTCATATCCGGCCGCGACTGAAGCTTTCTTT
TRBJ2-3	many	TRBV28	NA	CASSLVETWGTDTQYF	TGTGCCAGCAGTTTAGTAGAGACCTGGGGCACAGATACGCAGTATTTT
TRBJ2-7	many	TRBV13	NA	CASSFHGGSYEQYF	TGTGCCAGCAGCTTTCATGGGGGTTCCTACGAGCAGTACTTC
TRBJ2-3	many	TRBV5-6	NA	CASSLSQTGSDTQYF	TGTGCCAGCAGCTTAAGTCAAACAGGGTCAGATACGCAGTATTTT
TRBJ1-2	many	TRBV20-1	NA	CSASGGARWYGYTF	TGCAGTGCTAGTGGCGGGGCGCGGTGGTATGGCTACACCTTC
TRBJ2-3	many	TRBV12-3/TRBV12-4	NA	CASSFDRSTDTQYF	TGTGCCAGCAGTTTTGACAGGAGCACAGATACGCAGTATTTT
TRBJ2-3	many	TRBV3-1	NA	CASSQEEGDTQYF	TGTGCCAGCAGCCAAGAGGAGGGAGATACGCAGTATTTT
TRBJ2-5	NA	TRBV7-2	NA	CASSLGVFIRETQYF	TGTGCCAGCAGCTTAGGCGTGTTCATACGGGAGACCCAGTACTTC
TRBJ1-1	many	TRBV5-1	TRBD1	CASSLQGSWTEAFF	TGCGCCAGCAGCTTACAGGGGAGTTGGACTGAAGCTTTCTTT
TRBJ2-3	many	TRBV7-2	NA	CASSLPDSPGTDTQYF	TGTGCCAGCAGCCTACCGGACTCCCCGGGAACAGATACGCAGTATTTT
TRBJ2-7	many	TRBV4-1	NA	CASSQGTTGYPPYEQYF	TGCGCCAGCAGCCAGGGGACTACAGGGTATCCACCCTACGAGCAGTACTTC